This section outlines one T cell receptor beta chain sequence together with its context. These data come from a study of control samples from healthy donors and cancer patients. The CDR3 spans 15 residues. Germline V lookup: CDR1 LGHDT, CDR2 YNNKEL (reference sequence). V gave up 4 bases and J gave up 7 bases; unmatched junction bases: 7. The repertoire was sequenced with immunoSEQ multiplex PCR; TCRdb's copy has only in-frame clones and lacks some. The sample has approximately 80,000 clones; around nine tenths are singletons. V and J are TRBV3-1 (or the pseudogene TRBV3-2) and TRBJ2-1; 10 nucleotides match TRBD2. This TCR derives from a woman between 45 and 60 years old in good health. The sequencing input was blood. CDR3 DNA: TGTGCCAGCAGCCGTTCGGGACTAGCGAGAAATGAGCAGTTCTTC. Translation: CASSRSGLARNEQFF.